These 27 T cell receptor beta chains came from one sample sequenced in a study of CD8+ T cells in alopecia areata. In each case, RNA was isolated and then reverse transcribed into cDNA as the sequencing template. Measured with immunoSEQ multiplex PCR; TCRdb has only the in-frame clones, and not every one. The sample has under 300,000 clones, 67% seen once. The sequencing used CD4+ T cells sorted from blood, collected at week 0. These receptors were collected from a human donor with alopecia areata.

CDR3 DNA: TGCAGCGTTGAGAGGGGGCTAAAGGATGGCTACACCTTC. Protein product: CSVERGLKDGYTF. This rearrangement joins TRBV29-1 to TRBJ1-2; 7 bases are shared with TRBD1. Trimming removed 3 bases from V and 6 bases from J; junction bases left unmatched: 7. Germline assignment: CDR1 SQVTM and CDR2 ANQGSEA. The CDR3 is 13 residues long. The whole variable domain, filled in from reference TRBV29-1 and TRBJ1-2, reads SAVISQKPSRDICQRGTSLTIQCQVDSQVTMMFWYRQQPGQSLTLIATANQGSEATYESGFVIDKFPISRPNLTFSTLTVSNMSPEDSSIYLCSVERGLKDGYTFGSGTRLTVV.

This chain connects TRBV7-6 to TRBJ2-7, with no clear D. Germline V gene lookup returns CDR1 SGHVS and CDR2 FNYEAQ. The CDR3 spans 13 residues. With 0 bases removed from V and 5 bases from J, the gap between germline ends came to 8 bases. The CDR3 DNA is TGTGCCAGCAGCTTAGCCCGTTGGAACGAGCAGTACTTC. Protein: CASSLARWNEQYF. The full variable domain, with the rest looked up from reference TRBV7-6 and TRBJ2-7, is GAGVSQSPRYKVTKRGQDVALRCDPISGHVSLYWYRQALGQGPEFLTYFNYEAQQDKSGLPNDRFSAERPEGSISTLTIQRTEQRDSAMYRCASSLARWNEQYFGPGTRLTVT.

The rearrangement links TRBV5-1 to TRBJ2-1; no firm D call. The CDR3 spans 12 residues. Germline values: CDR1 SGHRS, CDR2 YFSETQ. Between the trimmed V and J ends, which lost 1 base and 7 bases, there was a span of 6 bases. The CDR3 is CASSLLQNEQFF. In nucleotides, the CDR3 is TGCGCCAGCAGCTTGCTCCAGAATGAGCAGTTCTTC.

The rearrangement joins TRBV5-1 to TRBJ2-7; D call uncertain. This CDR3 has 14 amino acids. From germline, CDR1 is SGHRS and CDR2 YFSETQ. The ends were cut back, 0 bases at V and 2 bases at J, with 9 bases in the middle. The CDR3 sequence is CASSLEAGAYEQYF. DNA of the CDR3: TGCGCCAGCAGCTTGGAAGCAGGAGCCTACGAGCAGTACTTC. The whole variable domain, filled in from reference TRBV5-1 and TRBJ2-7, reads KAGVTQTPRYLIKTRGQQVTLSCSPISGHRSVSWYQQTPGQGLQFLFEYFSETQRNKGNFPGRFSGRQFSNSRSEMNVSTLELGDSALYLCASSLEAGAYEQYFGPGTRLTVT.

The chain joins TRBV10-3 to TRBJ1-1; D unresolved. Between the trimmed V and J ends, which lost 0 bases and 6 bases, there was a span of 11 bases. This CDR3 region has 14 residues. The germline CDR1 and CDR2 sequences are ENHRY and SYGVKD. The CDR3 nucleotides are TGTGCCATCAGTGAGTCGACGGCCAGCGCTGAAGCTTTCTTT. This codes for CAISESTASAEAFF.

The gene calls are TRBV6-6 and TRBJ1-6; a possible D gene is TRBD1 (6 bases). Germline V lookup: CDR1 MNHNY, CDR2 SVGAGI (reference sequence). CDR3 length: 14 amino acids. Trimming cost V 5 bases and J 5 bases, with 10 bases left between them. The CDR3 DNA follows: TGTGCCAGCAGTCACAGGGACCATAATTCACCCCTCCACTTT. Amino acids: CASSHRDHNSPLHF.

The chain joins TRBV7-2 to TRBJ1-6; D possibly corresponds to TRBD1 (6 bases). Trimming shortened V by 1 base and J by 6 bases, and 10 bases separated the two germline ends. Germline V lookup: CDR1 SGHTA, CDR2 FQGNSA. The CDR3 length is 15 residues. The CDR3 here is CASSLDRTVNSPLHF. CDR3 DNA sequence: TGTGCCAGCAGCTTAGATCGGACAGTTAATTCACCCCTCCACTTT. Filled out from reference TRBV7-2 and TRBJ1-6, the complete variable domain reads GAGVSQSPSNKVTEKGKDVELRCDPISGHTALYWYRQSLGQGLEFLIYFQGNSAPDKSGLPSDRFSAERTGGSVSTLTIQRTQQEDSAVYLCASSLDRTVNSPLHFGNGTRLTVT.

This chain connects TRBV9 to TRBJ1-1, with D perhaps matching TRBD1 (5 bases). The V end was cut by 3 bases, the J end by 0 bases, with 9 bases between. The CDR3 contains 14 residues. CDR1 is SGDLS, CDR2 YYNGEE, per germline. CDR3 protein: CASSAQTVNTEAFF. CDR3 DNA sequence: TGTGCCAGCAGCGCCCAGACAGTGAACACTGAAGCTTTCTTT.

V is TRBV9 and J is TRBJ1-5; 7 bases are shared with TRBD1. The CDR3 length is 15 residues. Germline V gene lookup returns CDR1 SGDLS and CDR2 YYNGEE. With 3 bases clipped from V and 0 bases from J, the junction kept 3 bases outside the gene matches. DNA for the CDR3: TGTGCCAGCAGCGAGGGACAGAATAGCAATCAGCCCCAGCATTTT. It codes for CASSEGQNSNQPQHF.

Concerning this clone: The same CDR3 is also encoded by other DNA sequences in this sample. The chain has TRBV30 and TRBJ1-2; D is unresolved. The CDR3 runs to 11 residues. V was pared by 3 bases and J by 2 bases, with 4 bases between. Germline values: CDR1 GTSNPN, CDR2 SVGIG (reference sequence). DNA for the CDR3: TGTGCCTGGAGGCTAAACTATGGCTACACCTTC. Its protein product is CAWRLNYGYTF.

This clone has only a few counts. This chain links TRBV19 with TRBJ2-3; the match to TRBD1 covers 8 bases. J gave up 8 bases and V 6 bases, and 7 bases lay outside the gene matches. This CDR3 contains 13 residues. Germline loops: CDR1 LNHDA, CDR2 SQIVND (reference sequence). The CDR3 bases are TGTGCCAGTAGGATGGACAGGGTCGCTACGCAGTATTTT. It yields the protein CASRMDRVATQYF.

The chain has TRBV11-2 and TRBJ2-7, with 9 bases lining up with TRBD1. The germline V gene encodes CDR1 SGHAT and CDR2 FQNNGV. The CDR3 contains 16 residues. Germline trimming cut 5 bases from V and 3 bases from J; bases unmatched to any gene: 11. CDR3 sequence reads: CASSALRGDRVYEQYF. Here the CDR3 DNA reads TGTGCCAGCAGCGCCCTCCGAGGGGACAGGGTCTACGAGCAGTACTTC.

V usage is TRBV5-1 and J usage is TRBJ2-1; weak D call: TRBD2 (7 bases). CDR1 is SGHRS and CDR2 is YFSETQ in the germline V gene. V was clipped by 0 bases and J by 3 bases, with 13 bases between them. This CDR3 is built from 16 residues. CDR3: CASSLARGLHYNEQFF. The CDR3 coding sequence is TGCGCCAGCAGCTTGGCCAGGGGACTACACTACAATGAGCAGTTCTTC. Using reference TRBV5-1 and TRBJ2-1 for the parts outside the CDR3, the full variable domain is KAGVTQTPRYLIKTRGQQVTLSCSPISGHRSVSWYQQTPGQGLQFLFEYFSETQRNKGNFPGRFSGRQFSNSRSEMNVSTLELGDSALYLCASSLARGLHYNEQFFGPGTRLTVL.

The genes are TRBV7-2 and TRBJ2-2, with TRBD2 as a possible D gene (5 bases). This CDR3 has 15 residues. The V end lost 0 bases, the J end lost 1 base, and 6 bases lay between the germline ends. Per the germline V gene, CDR1 is SGHTA and CDR2 is FQGNSA. CDR3 protein: CASSLARGNTGELFF. In DNA form, the CDR3 reads TGTGCCAGCAGCTTAGCCCGGGGGAACACCGGGGAGCTGTTTTTT.

The chain links TRBV7-9 to TRBJ2-4, with D uncertain. The CDR3 sequence is 11 residues long. V was clipped by 2 bases and J by 9 bases, with 5 bases between them. Germline-derived CDR1 and CDR2 are SEHNR and FQNEAQ (reference sequence). This chain's CDR3 is CASSLRGIQYF. In DNA, the CDR3 is TGTGCCAGCAGCTTACGTGGCATTCAGTACTTC. Complete variable domain (other parts from reference TRBV7-9 and TRBJ2-4): DTGVSQNPRHKITKRGQNVTFRCDPISEHNRLYWYRQTLGQGPEFLTYFQNEAQLEKSRLLSDRFSAERPKGSFSTLEIQRTEQGDSAMYLCASSLRGIQYFGAGTRLSVL.

The chain joins TRBV28 to TRBJ2-5; no firm D call. This CDR3 has 14 residues. Looked up from germline, CDR1 is MDHEN and CDR2 is SYDVKM. V shed 6 bases and J shed 3 bases, with 14 bases lying between them. CDR3 amino acids: CASRATGSKETQYF. CDR3 DNA sequence: TGTGCCAGCAGGGCCACCGGTTCCAAAGAGACCCAGTACTTC.

The V and J genes are TRBV29-1 and TRBJ2-7; no clear D. Trimming removed 1 base from V and 3 bases from J, with 10 bases in between. This CDR3 is 13 amino acids long. Germline V gene sequence: CDR1 SQVTM, CDR2 ANQGSEA. Here the CDR3 reads CSVEGAAHYEQYF. For the CDR3, the DNA is TGCAGCGTTGAAGGGGCCGCTCACTACGAGCAGTACTTC.

The gene calls are TRBV25-1 and TRBJ1-5, with unresolved D. With 2 bases removed from V and 2 bases from J, the gap between germline ends came to 4 bases. The CDR3 length is 13 residues. Per the germline V gene, CDR1 is MGHDK and CDR2 is SYGVNS. This chain's CDR3 is CASSEHGNQPQHF. The CDR3 region has the DNA TGTGCCAGCAGTGAACACGGCAATCAGCCCCAGCATTTT.

This sequence joins TRBV4-2 and TRBJ1-6, with 8 positions matching TRBD1. Germline loops: CDR1 LGHNA, CDR2 YNFKEQ. The CDR3 contains 14 residues. V gave up 5 bases and J gave up 6 bases; unmatched junction bases: 3. CDR3 DNA sequence: TGTGCCAGCAGCTTGACAGGGGTTAATTCACCCCTCCACTTT. Translating it yields CASSLTGVNSPLHF.

About this clone itself: Other DNA sequences from this sample encode an identical CDR3 as well. The V and J genes are TRBV29-1 and TRBJ1-1; 7 bases map to TRBD1. In germline, CDR1 is SQVTM, CDR2 ANQGSEA. Unmatched junction bases numbered 3, after V lost 4 bases and J lost 4 bases. The CDR3 extends over 12 amino acids. The DNA of the CDR3 is TGCAGCGTTGTTACAGGGGTCACTGAAGCTTTCTTT. Protein product: CSVVTGVTEAFF.

The chain employs TRBV15 and TRBJ2-7, with D possibly being TRBD1 (6 bases). Trimming left V 0 bases short and J 3 bases short, with 9 bases between. This CDR3 has 14 residues. Germline V gives CDR1 LNHNV, CDR2 YYDKDF (reference sequence). The CDR3 spells CATSRDRTDYEQYF. The CDR3 DNA is TGTGCCACCAGCAGAGATAGGACAGACTACGAGCAGTACTTC.

This chain uses TRBV9 with TRBJ2-5; 8 positions agree with TRBD1. Germline loops: CDR1 SGDLS, CDR2 YYNGEE. The CDR3 runs to 15 residues. With 4 bases clipped from V and 5 bases from J, the junction kept 10 bases outside the gene matches. This CDR3 reads CASSRDRTGRETQYF. The CDR3 DNA follows: TGTGCCAGCAGCAGAGACCGGACAGGGCGGGAGACCCAGTACTTC.

To note about this clone: The same CDR3 also results from other DNA sequences found in this sample. The chain is built from TRBV30 and TRBJ2-5; the D gene could be TRBD1 or TRBD2 (5 bases each). Deletions cut 2 bases from V and 2 bases from J, with 9 bases between. The CDR3 runs 13 residues. Germline assignment: CDR1 GTSNPN and CDR2 SVGIG (reference sequence). CDR3 protein: CAWSRGRQETQYF. The CDR3 coding sequence is TGTGCCTGGAGTAGGGGACGTCAAGAGACCCAGTACTTC.

The chain carries TRBV2 and TRBJ1-2, with unresolved D. This CDR3 region has 14 residues. Germline loops: CDR1 SNHLY, CDR2 FYNNEI. The V end lost 7 bases, the J end lost 3 bases, and 15 bases lay between the germline ends. CDR3 region: CASNAVVADYGYTF. As DNA, the CDR3 is TGTGCCAGCAACGCGGTTGTTGCGGACTATGGCTACACCTTC.

This clone appeared once. This chain uses TRBV6-5 with TRBJ2-3; TRBD1 agrees at 7 bases. The CDR3 is 14 amino acids. Germline trimming cut 2 bases from V and 6 bases from J; bases unmatched to any gene: 5. The germline V gene encodes CDR1 MNHEY and CDR2 SVGAGI. The CDR3 bases are TGTGCCAGCAGTTACCACAGGGGTGAGGATACGCAGTATTTT. Its translation: CASSYHRGEDTQYF.

There are a few counts of this clone. The chain couples TRBV29-1 to TRBJ2-5; D call uncertain. The V end lost 0 bases, the J end lost 4 bases, and 9 bases lay between the germline ends. Germline-derived CDR1 and CDR2 are SQVTM and ANQGSEA. The CDR3 contains 13 residues. The CDR3 DNA reads TGCAGCGTTGAAGAAACTTACCGAGAGACCCAGTACTTC. It codes for CSVEETYRETQYF.

This chain joins TRBV7-9 and TRBJ1-5; D uncertain. Trimming cost V 5 bases and J 4 bases, with 9 bases left between them. Germline lookup yields CDR1 SEHNR and CDR2 FQNEAQ (reference sequence). This CDR3 comprises 13 residues. As DNA, the CDR3 is TGTGCCAGCAGCGAGAATTTGAATCAGCCCCAGCATTTT. Translation gives CASSENLNQPQHF.